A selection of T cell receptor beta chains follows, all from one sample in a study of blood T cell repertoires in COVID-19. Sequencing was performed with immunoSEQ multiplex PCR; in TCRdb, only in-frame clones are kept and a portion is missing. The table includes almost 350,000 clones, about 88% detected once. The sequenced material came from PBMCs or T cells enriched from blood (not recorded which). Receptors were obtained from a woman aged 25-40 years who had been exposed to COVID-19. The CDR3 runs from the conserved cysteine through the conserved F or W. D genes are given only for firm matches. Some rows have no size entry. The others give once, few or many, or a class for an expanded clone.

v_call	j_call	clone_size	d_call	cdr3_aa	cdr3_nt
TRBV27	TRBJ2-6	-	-	CASSRGSSGANVLTF	TGTGCCAGCAGTCGGGGGTCCTCTGGGGCCAACGTCCTGACTTTC
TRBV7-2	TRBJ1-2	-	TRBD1	CASSYRGRGYGYTF	TGTGCCAGCAGCTACAGGGGGCGCGGCTATGGCTACACCTTC
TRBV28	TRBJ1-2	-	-	CASSLPGAPGWDGYTF	TGTGCCAGCAGTTTACCAGGGGCCCCAGGTTGGGATGGCTACACCTTC
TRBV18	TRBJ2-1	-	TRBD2	CASSPVAAGGNEQFF	TGTGCCAGCTCACCTGTTGCGGCGGGAGGTAATGAGCAGTTCTTC
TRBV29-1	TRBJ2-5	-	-	CSVGAPGLETQYF	TGCAGCGTTGGGGCGCCAGGCCTGGAGACCCAGTACTTC
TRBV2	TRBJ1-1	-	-	CASSEATRLSTEAFF	TGTGCCAGCAGTGAAGCTACGCGGTTGAGCACTGAAGCTTTCTTT
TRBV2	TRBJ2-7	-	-	CASSEGGAGAYEQYF	TGTGCCAGCAGTGAAGGGGGGGCGGGGGCCTACGAGCAGTACTTC
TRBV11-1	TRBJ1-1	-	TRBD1	CASSRVGDRLNTEAFF	TGTGCCAGCAGCCGCGTAGGGGACAGACTGAACACTGAAGCTTTCTTT
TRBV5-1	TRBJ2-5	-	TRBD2	CASSLTAGGGETQYF	TGCGCCAGCAGCTTGACGGCGGGAGGGGGGGAGACCCAGTACTTC
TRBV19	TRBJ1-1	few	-	CASSNRNGVWDTEAFF	TGTGCCAGTAGTAACCGTAACGGGGTATGGGACACTGAAGCTTTCTTT
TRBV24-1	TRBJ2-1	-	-	CATSDRGGEQFF	TGTGCCACCAGTGACCGTGGGGGGGAGCAGTTCTTC
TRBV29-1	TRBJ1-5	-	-	CSVGAGLHQPQHF	TGCAGCGTTGGGGCAGGGTTACATCAGCCCCAGCATTTT